The 14 T cell receptor beta chains presented below share a single source sample, sequenced in a study of blood T cell repertoires in COVID-19. The protocol was immunoSEQ multiplex PCR, while the TCRdb copy is restricted to in-frame clones and leaves out a portion. This repertoire shows about 94,000 clones, about four fifths found once; its top ten account for around 6.6%. Sequenced sample: peripheral blood. Source of these receptors: a man in his 60s with acute or convalescent COVID-19.

V gene TRBV19 combines with J gene TRBJ1-2, with D hard to call. The CDR3 is made up of 15 amino acids. Trimming removed 1 base from V and 0 bases from J, with 9 bases in between. CDR1 is LNHDA, CDR2 SQIVND, per germline (reference sequence). The CDR3 loop reads CASSIVGLPNYGYTF. CDR3 in DNA: TGTGCCAGTAGTATAGTCGGACTTCCTAACTATGGCTACACCTTC.

The V gene is TRBV18, the J gene TRBJ2-2, with D possibly TRBD2 on 6 matching bases. V lost 3 bases to trimming and J lost 5 bases, with 13 bases between them. The CDR3 is made up of 15 amino acids. From germline, CDR1 is KGHSH and CDR2 LQKENI. CDR3 DNA sequence: TGTGCCAGCTCACCCCGCGGGGACGATACCGGGGAGCTGTTTTTT. This codes for CASSPRGDDTGELFF.

This clone has only one observation. The V gene is TRBV30, the J gene TRBJ2-2; D perhaps matches TRBD2 (6 bases). Trimming pared 3 bases from V and 8 bases from J, leaving 10 bases between. This CDR3 contains 12 residues. Looked up from germline, CDR1 is GTSNPN and CDR2 is SVGIG (reference sequence). CDR3 amino acids: CAWRWGTGELFF. The CDR3 nucleotides read TGTGCCTGGAGATGGGGGACTGGGGAGCTGTTTTTT.

The V gene is TRBV5-1, the J gene TRBJ2-3; D is possibly TRBD1 (5 bases). Germline V gives CDR1 SGHRS, CDR2 YFSETQ. CDR3 length equals 15 residues. V was cut by 2 bases and J by 0 bases, with 10 bases left in between. Here the CDR3 reads CASSLQDSSTDTQYF. CDR3 DNA sequence: TGCGCCAGCAGCTTACAGGATTCTAGCACAGATACGCAGTATTTT.

The chain employs TRBV5-1 and TRBJ2-7, with D possibly TRBD1 on 6 matching bases. The CDR3 runs to 14 residues. The V and J ends lost 4 bases and 0 bases respectively, with 11 bases between them. CDR1 SGHRS and CDR2 YFSETQ come from the germline V gene. The chain's CDR3 is CASSPRTDSYEQYF. The DNA for the CDR3 is TGCGCCAGCAGCCCACGGACAGACTCCTACGAGCAGTACTTC.

The rearrangement joins TRBV19 to TRBJ2-1, with D maybe TRBD2 (5 bases). The CDR3 runs 13 residues. Germline V CDR1 and CDR2: LNHDA, SQIVND (reference sequence). V was shortened by 4 bases and J by 4 bases, with 8 bases between the two germline ends. DNA of the CDR3: TGTGCCAGTAGTAATGGACTGTACAATGAGCAGTTCTTC. Its protein is CASSNGLYNEQFF.

The rearrangement uses TRBV24-1 and TRBJ2-1, with D tentatively TRBD2 (7 bases). Trimming removed 5 bases from V and 7 bases from J, with 29 bases in between. The CDR3 covers 19 residues. The germline gives CDR1 KGHDR, CDR2 SFDVKD. The CDR3 region has the DNA TGTGCCACCAGTGCCCCCGCCGGAGGGGGGGCATTCGGTAAAAATGAGCAGTTCTTC. Its translation: CATSAPAGGGAFGKNEQFF.

DNA of the CDR3: TGTGCCAGCAGCTCTAGCGCTGTCAGGGCAATGGAGACCCAGTACTTC. Its protein is CASSSSAVRAMETQYF. The chain has TRBV5-4 and TRBJ2-5; D may be TRBD2 (6 bases). V was shortened by 3 bases and J by 5 bases, with 20 bases between the two germline ends. CDR1 is SGHNT, CDR2 YYREEE, per germline (reference sequence). There are 16 residues in the CDR3.

The chain has TRBV7-8 and TRBJ1-2, with D maybe TRBD1 (6 bases). This CDR3 contains 15 residues. Germline assignment: CDR1 SGHVS and CDR2 FQNEAQ. V was trimmed by 4 bases and J by 0 bases, leaving 12 bases between them. CDR3 DNA: TGTGCCAGCAGCTATGACAGGCTGGCTAACTATGGCTACACCTTC. Amino acid sequence: CASSYDRLANYGYTF.

The genes are TRBV19 and TRBJ1-1, with D perhaps matching TRBD1 (5 bases). Germline CDR1 reads LNHDA; CDR2 reads SQIVND (reference sequence). The CDR3 extends over 15 amino acids. Deletions cut 4 bases from V and 5 bases from J, with 17 bases between. CDR3 amino acids: CASSRGRGKVTEAFF. CDR3 in DNA: TGTGCCAGTAGTAGGGGTCGGGGGAAGGTTACTGAAGCTTTCTTT.

The chain carries TRBV6-5 and TRBJ1-4, with D unresolved. Germline V gene sequence: CDR1 MNHEY, CDR2 SVGAGI. The CDR3 covers 14 residues. Trimming left V 2 bases short and J 6 bases short, with 10 bases between. The CDR3, as DNA: TGTGCCAGCAGTTACAAACCGGAGGATGAAAAACTGTTTTTT. Its protein is CASSYKPEDEKLFF.

This chain connects TRBV11-2 to TRBJ2-2; D possibly corresponds to TRBD1 (5 bases). Germline assignment: CDR1 SGHAT and CDR2 FQNNGV. This CDR3 region has 14 residues. The V gene lost 0 bases and the J gene lost 8 bases, with 10 bases spanning the gap. The CDR3 sequence is CASSLDIRAGELFF. The CDR3 nucleotides read TGTGCCAGCAGCTTAGATATCAGGGCAGGGGAGCTGTTTTTT.

This chain connects TRBV29-1 to TRBJ2-5; a weak D match, TRBD2 (7 bases). From germline, CDR1 is SQVTM and CDR2 ANQGSEA. The CDR3 is made up of 14 amino acids. V gave up 3 bases and J gave up 5 bases, with 16 bases separating them. The DNA of the CDR3 is TGCAGCGTTGACCCCGGGGGGCAGGGGGAGACCCAGTACTTC. Amino acids: CSVDPGGQGETQYF.

This sequence joins TRBV2 and TRBJ1-4, with 10 bases lining up with TRBD1. The CDR3 runs 16 residues. Germline CDR1 and CDR2: SNHLY and FYNNEI. The ends lost 3 bases at V and 4 bases at J; junction bases unmatched: 5. CDR3 sequence reads: CASSERTGGSNEKLFF. CDR3 bases: TGTGCCAGCAGTGAGAGGACAGGGGGAAGTAATGAAAAACTGTTTTTT.